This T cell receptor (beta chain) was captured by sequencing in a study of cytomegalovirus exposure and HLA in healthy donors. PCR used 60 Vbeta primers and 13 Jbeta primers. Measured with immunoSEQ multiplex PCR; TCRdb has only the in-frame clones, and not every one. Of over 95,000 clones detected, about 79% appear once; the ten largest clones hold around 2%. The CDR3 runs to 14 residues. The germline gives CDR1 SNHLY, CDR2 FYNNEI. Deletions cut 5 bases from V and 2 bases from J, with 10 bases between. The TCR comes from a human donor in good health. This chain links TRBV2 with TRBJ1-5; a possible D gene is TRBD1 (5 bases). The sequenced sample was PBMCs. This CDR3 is CASSRDSRNQPQHF. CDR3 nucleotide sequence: TGTGCCAGCAGTAGAGACAGTCGCAATCAGCCCCAGCATTTT.